The entry below describes one TCR beta chain. Some clones are missing from TCRdb's copy, which holds only in-frame ones; the method was immunoSEQ multiplex PCR. There are about 120,000 clones in the sample; 90% to 95% occur only once, and more than 2.5% lies in the top ten. This record comes from a study of T cell responses to AZD1222 COVID-19 vaccine. The germline V gene encodes CDR1 ENHRY and CDR2 SYGVKD. The CDR3 consists of 15 residues. Between the trimmed V and J ends, which lost 3 bases and 2 bases, there was a span of 10 bases. This clonotype was sampled from an adult in good health. The sequencing here drew on peripheral blood, taken on day 0 of AZD1222 vaccination. J is TRBJ2-2 and V is TRBV10-3; no clear D gene. The CDR3 region is CAISEVLLNTGELFF. The CDR3 DNA sequence: TGTGCCATCAGTGAAGTTCTTCTAAACACCGGGGAGCTGTTTTTT.